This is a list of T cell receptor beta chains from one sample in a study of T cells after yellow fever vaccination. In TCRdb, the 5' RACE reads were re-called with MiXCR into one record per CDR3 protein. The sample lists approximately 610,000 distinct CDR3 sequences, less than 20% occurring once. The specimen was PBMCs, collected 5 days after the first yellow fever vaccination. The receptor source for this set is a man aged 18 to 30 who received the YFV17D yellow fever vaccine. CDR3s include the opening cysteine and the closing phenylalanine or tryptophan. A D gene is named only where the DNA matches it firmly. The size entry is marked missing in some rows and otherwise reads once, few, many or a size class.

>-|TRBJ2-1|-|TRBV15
TGTGCCACCAGCAGAGATGGGATGACGGGGCAGTTCTTC
CATSRDGMTGQFF
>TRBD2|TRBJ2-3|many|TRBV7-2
TGTGCCAGCAGCTCCCCTGCGGGGGGGCCCACAGATACGCAGTATTTT
CASSSPAGGPTDTQYF
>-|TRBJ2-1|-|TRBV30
TGTGCCTGGAGTGTAGTGGAGGGAAGGGGCAATGAGCAGTTCTTC
CAWSVVEGRGNEQFF
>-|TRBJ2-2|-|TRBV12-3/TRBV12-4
TGTGCCAGCAATCGGATACGCCGGGGGACCGGGGAGCTGTTTTTT
CASNRIRRGTGELFF
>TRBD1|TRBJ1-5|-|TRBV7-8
TGTGCCAGCAGCGTCCGGGACAGGGCTAGCAATCAGCCCCAGCATTTT
CASSVRDRASNQPQHF
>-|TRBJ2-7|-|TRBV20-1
TGCAGTGCTGTGGGGGGAACGGACGAGCAGTACTTC
CSAVGGTDEQYF
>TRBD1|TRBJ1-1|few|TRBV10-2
TGCGCCAGCAGTGACGGACAGGGAGGGACTGAAGCTTTCTTT
CASSDGQGGTEAFF
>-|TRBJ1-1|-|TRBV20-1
TGCAGTGCTGCAACCTCCGTAATGAACACTGAAGCTTTCTTT
CSAATSVMNTEAFF
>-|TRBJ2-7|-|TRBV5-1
TGCGCCAGCAGCTTAAAGTGGAACGAGCAGTACTTC
CASSLKWNEQYF
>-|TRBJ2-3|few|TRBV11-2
TGTGCCAGCAGCTTCTGGACAGATACGCAGTATTTT
CASSFWTDTQYF
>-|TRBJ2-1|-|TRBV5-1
TGCGCCAGCAGCTTTGACAAAGATTACAATGAGCAGTTCTTC
CASSFDKDYNEQFF
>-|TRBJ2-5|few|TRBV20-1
TGCAGTGCTAGAGATGGGGGACTCCAAGAGACCCAGTACTTC
CSARDGGLQETQYF
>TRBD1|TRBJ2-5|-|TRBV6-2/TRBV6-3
TGTGCCAGCAGTCCTGGGACAGGGAACCGGGAGACCCAGTACTTC
CASSPGTGNRETQYF
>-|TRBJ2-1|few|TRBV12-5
TGTGCTAGTGGTTTGAGTTACAATGAGCAGTTCTTC
CASGLSYNEQFF
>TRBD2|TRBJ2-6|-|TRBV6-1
TGTGCCAGCAGCCTCTTCCCAGCGGGGGTTCCCTCTGGGGCCAACGTCCTGACTTTC
CASSLFPAGVPSGANVLTF
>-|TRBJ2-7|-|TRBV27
TGTGCCAGCAGGGACTCCGGGAGCTCCTACGAGCAGTACTTC
CASRDSGSSYEQYF
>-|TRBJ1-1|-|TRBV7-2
TGTGCCAGCAGCTTAGTGTCCAGGGTTGGAGCTTTCTTT
CASSLVSRVGAFF
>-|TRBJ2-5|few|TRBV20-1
TGCAGTGCTTCCAGGGGTAAAGAGACCCAGTACTTC
CSASRGKETQYF
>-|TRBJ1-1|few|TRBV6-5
TGTGCCAGCAGTTACTGGGGGGATTCCACTGAAGCTTTCTTT
CASSYWGDSTEAFF
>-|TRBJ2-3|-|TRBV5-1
TGCGCCAGCAGCTTGGATCTGAACAGGGTTGCAGATACGCAGTATTTT
CASSLDLNRVADTQYF
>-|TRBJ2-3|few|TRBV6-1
TGTGCCAGCAGCCTCTCTCACTTCACAGATACGCAGTATTTT
CASSLSHFTDTQYF
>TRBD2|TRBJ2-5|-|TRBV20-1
TGCAGTGCTAGAGATCATGCCGGGGGGGCCGTAGGGACCCAGTACTTC
CSARDHAGGAVGTQYF
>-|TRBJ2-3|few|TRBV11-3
TGTGCCAGCAGCCTAGAGACAACTTACACAGATACGCAGTATTTT
CASSLETTYTDTQYF